The clone carrying this TCR beta chain was recorded once. Its target is unknown. Germline V gives CDR1 SGHTA, CDR2 FQGNSA. Trimming took 5 bases from V and 2 from J, leaving 9 bases between them. This CDR3 has 13 amino acids. Cultured CD4+ T cells had their DNA profiled by the Oncomine TCR Beta short-read assay. One entry per CDR3 protein, called by TCRdb with MiXCR from the PCR reads. The table records about 20,000 distinct CDR3 sequences, approximately 61% of them present only once. Treatment denoted: roughly 11-day PBMC culture with coronavirus spike peptide pools or control peptides (ViraFEST assay). Antigen-specific T cell expansion with peptide pools preceded TCR sequencing in the ViraFEST approach. The entry originates in a study of vaccination and CD4 T cells after COVID-19. Study details: Overlapping peptides of the spike proteins of SARS-CoV-2, HCoV-NL63, HCoV-OC43 and HCoV-229E were used for cell stimulation.

The specimen was CD4+ T cells from blood, cultured in vitro. The rearrangement joins TRBV7-2 to TRBJ1-2; unclear D gene. This TCR came from a human donor who had recovered from COVID-19. CDR3 amino acids: CASSPGRNYGYTF. In nucleotides, the CDR3 is TGTGCCAGCAGCCCTGGACGGAACTATGGCTACACCTTC.